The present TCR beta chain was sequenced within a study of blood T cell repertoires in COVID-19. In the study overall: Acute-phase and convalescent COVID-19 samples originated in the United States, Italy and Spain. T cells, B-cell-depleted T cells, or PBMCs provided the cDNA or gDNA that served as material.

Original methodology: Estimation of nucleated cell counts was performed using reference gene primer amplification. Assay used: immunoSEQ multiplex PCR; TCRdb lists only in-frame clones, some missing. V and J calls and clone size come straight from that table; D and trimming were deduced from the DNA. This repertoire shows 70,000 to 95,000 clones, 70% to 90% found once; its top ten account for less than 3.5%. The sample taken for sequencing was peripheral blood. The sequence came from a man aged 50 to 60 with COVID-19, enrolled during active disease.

In nucleotides, the CDR3 is TGTGCCTGGAGTATCGGGGAACGCGAGCAGTACTTC. Translated: CAWSIGEREQYF. The gene calls are TRBV30 and TRBJ2-7, with D possibly matching TRBD2 (5 bases). Deletions cut 2 bases from V and 6 bases from J, with 11 bases between. The CDR3 loop spans 12 amino acids. Germline CDR1 GTSNPN, CDR2 SVGIG (reference sequence). The full variable domain, completed using reference TRBV30 and TRBJ2-7, is SQTIHQWPATLVQPVGSPLSLECTVEGTSNPNLYWYRQAAGRGLQLLFYSVGIGQISSEVPQNLSASRPQDRQFILSSKKLLLSDSGFYLCAWSIGEREQYFGPGTRLTVT.